The clone carrying this T cell receptor (beta chain) was found a few times. The data are from a study of regulatory T cells in long-lasting Graves disease. The time point is: persistent/refractory GD, antithyroid drugs over 5 years with positive TRAb. TCR sequences were obtained from RNA taken from PBMCs. The authors diagnosed Graves' disease using American Thyroid Association guidelines. CDR3 regions were amplified by Arm-PCR using iRepertoire HTBI primers to build TCR beta libraries. TCRdb re-called the multiplex PCR reads through MiXCR, storing one row per CDR3 protein. The sample consists of 650,000 to 850,000 distinct CDR3 sequences, about 30% of them appearing once. V was cut by 3 bases and J by 5 bases, with 16 bases left in between. Germline V lookup: CDR1 SQVTM, CDR2 ANQGSEA. This CDR3 contains 14 residues.

The J gene is TRBJ2-5, the V gene TRBV29-1, with no clear D. This specimen consisted of peripheral blood mononuclear cells (PBMCs), obtained when the disease was refractory, from a patient treated with antithyroid drugs. This TCR was recovered from a female donor with Graves disease. The CDR3 sequence is CSVDSVGPHETQYF. The CDR3 nucleotides are TGCAGCGTTGATTCGGTCGGGCCCCATGAGACCCAGTACTTC.